This TCR beta chain was identified during a study of cytomegalovirus exposure and HLA in healthy donors. As for this clone: What it binds is unknown.

Study-level results: One variant, a missense change in DCLRE1C, was linked in a later analysis to TCR beta V- and J-gene trimming. By a later analysis, the bulk of CMV-associated TCR beta chains appeared HLA-restricted.

With 6 bases removed from V and 4 bases from J, the gap between germline ends came to 13 bases. CDR1 and CDR2 (germline): MDHEN, SYDVKM. The CDR3 contains 13 residues. Healthy individuals who donated bone marrow served as the donors. The study ran its PCR with 60 Vbeta and 13 Jbeta primers. TCRdb keeps only in-frame clones here, not all; method: immunoSEQ multiplex PCR. The sample yields around 83,000 clones, 78% seen once. This sequence joins TRBV28 and TRBJ2-7; D perhaps matches TRBD2 (7 bases). The sequence was collected from a male donor in good health and CMV-seropositive. The specimen was PBMCs. This CDR3 is CASRGGGVYEQYF. CDR3 nucleotide sequence: TGTGCCAGCAGGGGCGGGGGCGTGTACGAGCAGTACTTC.